The T cell receptor (beta chain) under discussion was sequenced for a study of siplizumab effects on memory and regulatory T cells. Comment on this clone: Its antigen remains unknown.

Whole-study findings and limits: Siplizumab led to significantly less abundant alloreactive sequences that could be traced back to unstimulated CD4+ memory cells. Proliferating Tregs taken from siplizumab cultures were not shown to have a confirmed suppressive function. Of the alloreactive clones, only a minor fraction mapped to unstimulated subsets.

Approximately 100,000 TCR templates were assayed per sample. Generated by immunoSEQ multiplex PCR, the TCRdb table keeps only in-frame clones and is missing some. The table shows more than 60,000 clones, with approximately 93% occurring only once. The CDR3 is made up of 15 amino acids. Germline CDR1 is SGHRS and CDR2 is YFSETQ. V lost 0 bases to trimming and J lost 8 bases, with 15 bases between them. The gene calls are TRBV5-1 and TRBJ2-4, with unresolved D. The sample taken for sequencing was CD8+ T cells sorted from blood. This clonotype originated in a human donor in good health. The CDR3 loop is CASSLGWVPSDIQYF. The CDR3 bases are TGCGCCAGCAGCTTGGGGTGGGTCCCCTCGGACATTCAGTACTTC.